This entry lists 10 T cell receptor beta chains sequenced from one sample in a study of T cell repertoires in cytomegalovirus infection. TCRdb analysed the reads with MiXCR anew, one entry per CDR3 protein. The data hold approximately 350,000 distinct CDR3 sequences, with about 34% observed a single time. No antigens are known for them. The sequencing here drew on cultured PBMCs, taken from culture after CMV antigen stimulation. The receptors shown here come from a human donor in good health (CMV status not recorded). Some clones in this sample may be carry-over from other donors' samples.

The V and J genes are TRBV12-3 or TRBV12-4 and TRBJ2-1; 14 bases line up with TRBD2. CDR3 length equals 15 residues. V shed 4 bases, J shed 10 bases, and the junction held 6 bases outside the gene matches. The DNA of the CDR3 is TGTGCCAGCAGTTCCCTGGGACTAGCGGGAGAAGAGCAGTTCTTC. This sequence encodes CASSSLGLAGEEQFF.

This chain links TRBV7-9 with TRBJ1-1, with TRBD1 matching 9 bases. In germline, CDR1 is SEHNR, CDR2 FQNEAQ (reference sequence). The V gene end was trimmed by 3 bases and the J gene end by 6 bases; junction bases not matched to a gene: 5. The CDR3 has 14 residues. The CDR3, as DNA: TGTGCCAGCAGCTTGGACAGGGGAGAGGCTGAAGCTTTCTTT. Protein product: CASSLDRGEAEAFF.

This chain links TRBV29-1 with TRBJ1-1; D not resolved. Between the trimmed V and J ends, which lost 1 base and 1 base, there was a span of 4 bases. This CDR3 region has 12 residues. The germline V gene has CDR1 SQVTM and CDR2 ANQGSEA. The CDR3 spells CSVEGANTEAFF. DNA for the CDR3: TGCAGCGTTGAAGGAGCGAACACTGAAGCTTTCTTT.

This rearrangement joins TRBV19 to TRBJ2-1; D may be TRBD1 or TRBD2 (5 bases each). The CDR3 is 15 amino acids. Trimming pared 3 bases from V and 2 bases from J, leaving 11 bases between. CDR1 is LNHDA, CDR2 SQIVND, per germline (reference sequence). The CDR3 loop reads CASSITGAPYNEQFF. CDR3 sequence (DNA): TGTGCCAGTAGTATTACCGGGGCGCCCTACAATGAGCAGTTCTTC.

The J gene is TRBJ2-7, the V gene TRBV6-6; D possibly corresponds to TRBD1 (6 bases). The CDR3 has 15 residues. With 6 bases removed from V and 6 bases from J, the gap between germline ends came to 21 bases. Germline V gene sequence: CDR1 MNHNY, CDR2 SVGAGI (reference sequence). CDR3 nucleotide sequence: TGTGCCAGCAGCTTACAGGGAGCGGTCCCTCTCGAGCAGTACGTC. Translation: CASSLQGAVPLEQYV.

This clonotype was counted only a few times. V and J are TRBV6-2 or TRBV6-3 and TRBJ2-1; D might be TRBD2 (5 bases). Trimming pared 8 bases from V and 3 bases from J, leaving 17 bases between. The germline gives CDR1 MNHEY, CDR2 SVGEGT. The CDR3 sequence is 15 residues long. The CDR3 nucleotides are TGTGCCAGCGCCCCGTCTCAAGGAGGCTACAATGAGCAGTTCTTC. Its translation: CASAPSQGGYNEQFF.

V usage is TRBV11-2 and J usage is TRBJ2-3, with a possible D match to TRBD1 (6 bases). Deletions cut 4 bases from V and 6 bases from J, with 8 bases between. CDR1 and CDR2 (germline): SGHAT, FQNNGV. The CDR3 extends over 12 amino acids. CDR3 in DNA: TGTGCCAGCAGCTCCGACAGGGATACGCAGTATTTT. Encoded protein: CASSSDRDTQYF.

The chain has TRBV6-2 or TRBV6-3 and TRBJ2-2; 10 nucleotides align to TRBD1. This CDR3 is built from 17 residues. After removal of 6 bases from V and 4 bases from J, the junction contained 11 bases not matched to a gene. Germline assignment: CDR1 MNHEY and CDR2 SVGEGT. The CDR3 loop is CASSRYPRQGATGELFF. The CDR3 DNA reads TGTGCCAGCAGCCGGTACCCCAGACAGGGGGCCACCGGGGAGCTGTTTTTT.

The CDR3 sequence: CSAREGWDSGQVWNQPQHF. In DNA, the CDR3 is TGCAGTGCTAGAGAGGGGTGGGACTCGGGACAGGTGTGGAATCAGCCCCAGCATTTT. The chain is built from TRBV20-1 and TRBJ1-5; 8 nucleotides match TRBD1. The V and J ends lost 0 bases and 4 bases, in that order; junction bases with no gene match: 17. The CDR3 loop spans 19 amino acids. In germline, CDR1 is DFQATT, CDR2 SNEGSKA (reference sequence).

There are many counts of this clonotype. In DNA, the CDR3 is TGTGCCAGCAGCTTAAGTGTGTTGCAGCCCCAGCATTTT. Residues: CASSLSVLQPQHF. The J gene is TRBJ1-5, the V gene TRBV7-8; D gene unclear. The CDR3 extends over 13 amino acids. The germline CDR1 and CDR2 sequences are SGHVS and FQNEAQ. V lost 2 bases and J lost 7, with 9 bases in between.